The T cell receptor beta chain described here comes from a study of cytomegalovirus exposure and HLA in healthy donors. Germline V gene lookup returns CDR1 SGDLS and CDR2 YYNGEE. V lost 0 bases and J 5 bases, leaving 16 bases between the germline ends. The CDR3 loop spans 16 amino acids. A multiplex PCR was run with 60 Vbeta primers and 13 Jbeta primers. TCRdb's copy holds only in-frame clones and misses some; the assay was immunoSEQ multiplex PCR. The sample has under 200,000 clones; around 80% are singletons. The TCR sequence derives from a man between 18 and 29 years old in good health and CMV-seronegative. The chain couples TRBV9 to TRBJ2-3; possible D gene TRBD2, 5 bases. The sample comprised PBMCs. CDR3 sequence (DNA): TGTGCCAGCAGCGTAGTTTCAGGCGGGTCACGAGATACGCAGTATTTT. It translates to CASSVVSGGSRDTQYF.